Detailed here is one TCR beta chain. Trimming removed 4 bases from V and 7 bases from J, with 11 bases in between. Germline assignment: CDR1 SGHRS and CDR2 YFSETQ. This CDR3 comprises 13 residues. The sample comes from a study of identical twins. TCRdb analysed the 5' RACE reads with MiXCR anew, one entry per CDR3 protein. Of some 1,700,000 distinct CDR3 sequences listed, about 30% were seen once; the top ten hold approximately 0.29%. The V and J genes are TRBV5-1 and TRBJ1-4; D is ambiguous. The TCR was taken from a newborn girl in good health. The sequenced material came from cord blood. The CDR3, as DNA: TGCGCCAGCAGCGGGCAGGACGCTGAAAAACTGTTTTTT. It specifies CASSGQDAEKLFF.